A selection of T cell receptor beta chains follows, all from one sample in a study of T cells in Graves' hyperthyroidism and ophthalmopathy. TCRdb ran MiXCR on the multiplex PCR reads and lists one entry per CDR3 protein. The repertoire holds a few hundred thousand distinct CDR3 sequences, with approximately 18% as singletons. Sequencing was performed on blood. The source of these receptors is a man over 45 with Graves' ophthalmopathy. Both conserved end residues are part of each CDR3. D genes are given only for firm matches. Size is omitted from some rows. Given values are once, few, many or a class for expanded clones.

clone_size	v_call	j_call	d_call	cdr3_aa	cdr3_nt
few	TRBV19	TRBJ2-2	TRBD2	CASSKTSGSPGELFF	TGTGCCAGTAGTAAGACTAGCGGGAGTCCCGGGGAGCTGTTTTTT
few	TRBV4-1	TRBJ2-3	TRBD2	CASSQLEGLAGGSDTQYF	TGCGCCAGCAGCCAACTCGAGGGACTAGCGGGAGGATCGGATACGCAGTATTTT
many	TRBV24-1	TRBJ2-1	TRBD2	CATSDSLSSGSYNEQFF	TGTGCCACCAGTGATTCCCTAAGTAGCGGGAGCTACAATGAGCAGTTCTTC
few	TRBV7-9	TRBJ2-1	NA	CAITRGGNEQFF	TGTGCCATCACCCGGGGCGGCAATGAGCAGTTCTTC
many	TRBV11-2	TRBJ2-7	NA	CASSLVLAPTYEQYF	TGTGCCAGCAGCTTAGTTCTAGCGCCGACCTACGAGCAGTACTTC
many	TRBV24-1	TRBJ1-1	NA	CATSAPGRNTEAFF	TGTGCCACCAGTGCCCCGGGTAGGAACACTGAAGCTTTCTTT
NA	TRBV7-2	TRBJ1-6	TRBD1	CASSPSTGGNSPLHF	TGTGCCAGCAGTCCATCGACAGGGGGCAATTCACCCCTCCACTTT
NA	TRBV12-3/TRBV12-4	TRBJ2-3	TRBD1	CASSTQRPGTGIRTDTQYF	TGTGCCAGCAGTACCCAACGTCCCGGGACAGGGATCAGGACAGATACGCAGTATTTT
few	TRBV5-8	TRBJ2-7	NA	CASIPYEQYF	TGTGCCAGCATCCCCTACGAGCAGTACTTC
few	TRBV5-1	TRBJ1-3	NA	CASSLGWTESGNTIYF	TGCGCCAGCAGCTTGGGTTGGACCGAATCTGGAAACACCATATATTTT
many	TRBV11-2	TRBJ1-2	NA	CASSLVEHSGYTF	TGTGCCAGCAGCTTAGTTGAGCACTCTGGCTACACCTTC
NA	TRBV25-1	TRBJ2-7	TRBD1	CASSANGTGLMESSYEQYF	TGTGCCAGCAGTGCTAATGGGACAGGGCTTATGGAGAGCTCCTACGAGCAGTACTTC
few	TRBV4-2	TRBJ2-3	TRBD2	CASSLTSASTDTQYF	TGTGCCAGCAGCCTGACTAGCGCTAGCACAGATACGCAGTATTTT
once	TRBV6-9	TRBJ1-3	NA	CASRYNSGNTIYF	TGTGCCAGCAGATATAACTCTGGAAACACCATATATTTT
many	TRBV11-2	TRBJ1-6	NA	CASSTRGGGSYNSPLHF	TGTGCCAGCAGCACCAGAGGTGGTGGGAGCTATAATTCACCCCTCCACTTT
NA	TRBV20-1	TRBJ2-6	NA	CSARDLGSGANVLTF	TGCAGTGCTAGAGATCTGGGCTCTGGGGCCAACGTCCTGACTTTC
NA	TRBV6-2/TRBV6-3	TRBJ1-5	NA	CASSDSGASNRPQHF	TGTGCCAGCAGTGATTCGGGGGCAAGCAATCGGCCCCAGCATTTT
many	TRBV7-2	TRBJ1-2	TRBD1	CASSPRTGGGYGYTF	TGTGCCAGCAGCCCCCGGACAGGAGGAGGATATGGCTACACCTTC
few	TRBV7-6	TRBJ2-5	TRBD2	CASSLPGLAGESGGEETQYF	TGTGCCAGCAGCTTGCCGGGACTAGCGGGAGAATCGGGCGGGGAGGAGACCCAGTACTTC
few	TRBV19	TRBJ2-1	TRBD2	CASSMLRLAGDEQFF	TGTGCCAGTAGTATGTTGAGGCTAGCGGGAGATGAGCAGTTCTTC
few	TRBV28	TRBJ2-5	TRBD2	CASSWAGVGQETQYF	TGTGCCAGCAGTTGGGCGGGAGTGGGGCAAGAGACCCAGTACTTC
few	TRBV14	TRBJ1-2	TRBD1	CASSLRQGAFGYTF	TGTGCCAGCAGCCTTAGACAGGGGGCCTTTGGCTACACCTTC
few	TRBV7-9	TRBJ2-1	NA	CASSLEGIYNEQFF	TGTGCCAGCAGCTTAGAGGGGATCTACAATGAGCAGTTCTTC
NA	TRBV18	TRBJ1-1	NA	CASSVDIMNTEAFF	TGTGCCAGCTCCGTCGATATCATGAACACTGAAGCTTTCTTT
NA	TRBV10-1	TRBJ2-1	TRBD2	CASSHSGSLRNEQFF	TGCGCCAGCAGCCATAGCGGGAGCCTGCGAAATGAGCAGTTCTTC
few	TRBV5-1	TRBJ1-1	NA	CASRKGELNTEAFF	TGCGCCAGCAGAAAGGGCGAGTTAAACACTGAAGCTTTCTTT
NA	TRBV6-1	TRBJ2-2	TRBD2	CASSVGTSGSTGELFF	TGTGCCAGCAGTGTAGGGACTAGCGGGAGCACCGGGGAGCTGTTTTTT
NA	TRBV7-3	TRBJ1-2	NA	CASSLVGSGTNYGYTF	TGTGCCAGCAGCTTAGTAGGGAGTGGTACTAACTATGGCTACACCTTC
many	TRBV28	TRBJ1-2	NA	CASSLVQVPKDGYTF	TGTGCCAGCAGTTTAGTTCAGGTTCCGAAGGACGGCTACACCTTC
many	TRBV3-1	TRBJ1-2	TRBD1	CASSPGTGGNYGYTF	TGTGCCAGCAGCCCCGGGACAGGGGGGAACTATGGCTACACCTTC
few	TRBV27	TRBJ2-6	NA	CASSWVSSGANVLTF	TGTGCCAGCAGTTGGGTAAGCTCTGGGGCCAACGTCCTGACTTTC
many	TRBV7-8	TRBJ2-7	NA	CASSDGQLYEQYF	TGTGCCAGCAGCGACGGACAGCTCTACGAGCAGTACTTC
few	TRBV6-5	TRBJ2-5	NA	CASSYSPGYQYF	TGTGCCAGCAGTTACTCACCGGGCTACCAGTACTTC
NA	TRBV7-2	TRBJ1-1	NA	CASTPHPDTEAFF	TGTGCCAGCACCCCCCATCCCGACACTGAAGCTTTCTTT
NA	TRBV5-5	TRBJ2-1	NA	CASSEGPYNEQFF	TGTGCCAGCAGCGAGGGGCCTTACAATGAGCAGTTCTTC
few	TRBV5-1	TRBJ2-2	NA	CASSTISGTGELFF	TGCGCCAGCAGTACCATTTCGGGCACCGGGGAGCTGTTTTTT
few	TRBV5-1	TRBJ2-7	NA	CASSAGWGEQYF	TGCGCCAGCAGCGCGGGGTGGGGCGAGCAGTACTTC
NA	TRBV5-6	TRBJ2-5	TRBD1	CASSLGDRVRTQYF	TGTGCCAGCAGCTTGGGGGACAGGGTACGGACCCAGTACTTC
few	TRBV20-1	TRBJ1-5	NA	CSARDPRQTNQPQHF	TGCAGTGCTAGAGATCCAAGACAGACCAATCAGCCCCAGCATTTT
NA	TRBV2	TRBJ1-5	NA	CASSVGRNQPQHF	TGTGCCAGCAGTGTGGGCAGGAATCAGCCCCAGCATTTT
many	TRBV7-3	TRBJ2-7	TRBD1	CASSTGTGTEQYF	TGTGCCAGCAGCACCGGGACAGGGACCGAGCAGTACTTC
NA	TRBV10-3	TRBJ2-1	NA	CAISASPGSRVNEQFF	TGTGCCATCAGTGCCTCCCCTGGGTCTAGGGTCAATGAGCAGTTCTTC
many	TRBV28	TRBJ1-4	NA	CASSHSWPNEKLFF	TGTGCCAGCAGCCATTCCTGGCCCAATGAAAAACTGTTTTTT
many	TRBV11-2	TRBJ2-7	NA	CASSLARTSGYEQYF	TGTGCCAGCAGCTTAGCCAGGACATCCGGCTACGAGCAGTACTTC
many	TRBV3-1	TRBJ2-3	TRBD2	CASSQGTLAGVGDTQYF	TGTGCCAGCAGCCAGGGGACCCTAGCGGGAGTGGGGGATACGCAGTATTTT
many	TRBV10-3	TRBJ2-7	NA	CAISESDNSYEQYF	TGTGCCATCAGTGAGTCGGACAACTCCTACGAGCAGTACTTC
few	TRBV3-1	TRBJ2-1	TRBD1	CASSQGGTGGNEQFF	TGTGCCAGCAGCCAAGGGGGGACAGGGGGCAATGAGCAGTTCTTC
few	TRBV5-1	TRBJ2-2	TRBD2	CASSLLADNTGELFF	TGCGCCAGCAGCTTGCTAGCGGACAACACCGGGGAGCTGTTTTTT
many	TRBV20-1	TRBJ2-7	NA	CSAGSDSYEQYF	TGCAGTGCTGGGAGCGACTCCTACGAGCAGTACTTC
NA	TRBV9	TRBJ1-5	TRBD1	CASSTGQGNQPEHF	TGTGCCAGCAGCACGGGACAGGGCAATCAGCCCGAGCATTTT
NA	TRBV2	TRBJ2-2	TRBD2	CASGTRYGELFF	TGTGCCAGCGGGACTAGATACGGGGAGCTGTTTTTT
many	TRBV3-1	TRBJ1-1	NA	CASRARDPWPKAFF	TGTGCCAGCAGAGCCAGGGACCCTTGGCCCAAAGCTTTCTTT
many	TRBV28	TRBJ2-1	NA	CASSWGGNLYNEQFF	TGTGCCAGCAGTTGGGGCGGGAATCTTTACAATGAGCAGTTCTTC
few	TRBV20-1	TRBJ1-5	NA	CSARKQNQPQHF	TGCAGTGCTAGAAAGCAGAATCAGCCCCAGCATTTT
NA	TRBV11-2	TRBJ1-5	NA	CASSLIGRGDQPQHF	TGTGCCAGCAGCTTGATCGGAAGGGGCGATCAGCCCCAGCATTTT